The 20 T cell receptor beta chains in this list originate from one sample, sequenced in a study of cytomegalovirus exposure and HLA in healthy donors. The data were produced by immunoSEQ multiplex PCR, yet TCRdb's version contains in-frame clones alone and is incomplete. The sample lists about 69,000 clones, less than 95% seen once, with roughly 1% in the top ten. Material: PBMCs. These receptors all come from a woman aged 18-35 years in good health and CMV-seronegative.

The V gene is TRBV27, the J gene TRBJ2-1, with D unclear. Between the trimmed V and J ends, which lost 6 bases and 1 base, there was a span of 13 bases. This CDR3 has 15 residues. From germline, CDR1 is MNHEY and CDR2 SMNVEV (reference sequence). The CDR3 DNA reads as TGTGCCAGCAGCCAGATACAATCGTCCTACAATGAGCAGTTCTTC. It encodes CASSQIQSSYNEQFF.

CDR3 sequence (DNA): TGTGCCAGCAGCGCCAACCTAGCGGGGGGGCGTGTGACCGGGGAGCTGTTTTTT. Amino acids: CASSANLAGGRVTGELFF. The V and J genes are TRBV9 and TRBJ2-2; 12 bases map to TRBD2. The V gene's germline CDR1 is SGDLS and CDR2 YYNGEE. This CDR3 is 18 amino acids long. With V trimmed by 3 bases and J by 5 bases, 11 bases remained unmatched. The full variable domain, completed using reference TRBV9 and TRBJ2-2, is DSGVTQTPKHLITATGQRVTLRCSPRSGDLSVYWYQQSLDQGLQFLIQYYNGEERAKGNILERFSAQQFPDLHSELNLSSLELGDSALYFCASSANLAGGRVTGELFFGEGSRLTVL.

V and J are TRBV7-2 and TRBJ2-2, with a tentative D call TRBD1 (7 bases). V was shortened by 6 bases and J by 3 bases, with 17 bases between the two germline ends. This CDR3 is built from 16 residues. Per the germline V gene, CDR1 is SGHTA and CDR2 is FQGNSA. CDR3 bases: TGTGCCAGCAGTTATAGTGGAGGGGGCCACACCGGGGAGCTGTTTTTT. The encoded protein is CASSYSGGGHTGELFF.

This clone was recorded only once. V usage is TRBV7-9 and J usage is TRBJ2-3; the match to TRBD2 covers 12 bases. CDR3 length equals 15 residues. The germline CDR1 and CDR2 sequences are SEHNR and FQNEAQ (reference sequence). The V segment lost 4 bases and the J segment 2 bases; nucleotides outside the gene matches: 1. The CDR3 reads CASSSSGRDTDTQYF. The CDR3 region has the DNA TGTGCCAGCAGCTCTAGCGGGAGGGACACAGATACGCAGTATTTT.

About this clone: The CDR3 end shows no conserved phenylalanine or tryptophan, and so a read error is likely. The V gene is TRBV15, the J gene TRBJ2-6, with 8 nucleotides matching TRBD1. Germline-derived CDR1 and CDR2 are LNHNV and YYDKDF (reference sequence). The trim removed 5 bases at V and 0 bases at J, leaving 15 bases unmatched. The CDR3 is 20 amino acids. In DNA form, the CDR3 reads TGTGCCACCAGCCAAACGTTTGGACAGGGTGAAATCTCTGGGGCCAACGTCCTGACTTCC. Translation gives CATSQTFGQGEISGANVLTS.

CDR3 sequence: CASSKGLAGDANTGELFF. Here the CDR3 DNA reads TGTGCCAGTAGTAAAGGACTAGCGGGGGACGCGAACACCGGGGAGCTGTTTTTT. This rearrangement joins TRBV19 to TRBJ2-2, with 13 positions matching TRBD2. This CDR3 is built from 18 residues. Germline V lookup: CDR1 LNHDA, CDR2 SQIVND (reference sequence). V shed 4 bases, J shed 0 bases, and the junction held 5 bases outside the gene matches.

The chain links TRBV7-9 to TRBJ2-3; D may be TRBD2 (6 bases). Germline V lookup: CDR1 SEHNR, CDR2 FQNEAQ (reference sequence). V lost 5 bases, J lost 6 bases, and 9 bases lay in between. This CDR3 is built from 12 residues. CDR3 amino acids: CASSESGDTQYF. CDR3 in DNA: TGTGCCAGCAGCGAAAGCGGGGATACGCAGTATTTT.

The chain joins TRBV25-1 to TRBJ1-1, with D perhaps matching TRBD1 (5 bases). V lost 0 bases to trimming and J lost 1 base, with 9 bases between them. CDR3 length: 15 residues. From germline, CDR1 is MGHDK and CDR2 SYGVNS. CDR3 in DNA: TGTGCCAGCAGTGAATATATTCAGGGGAACACTGAAGCTTTCTTT. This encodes CASSEYIQGNTEAFF.

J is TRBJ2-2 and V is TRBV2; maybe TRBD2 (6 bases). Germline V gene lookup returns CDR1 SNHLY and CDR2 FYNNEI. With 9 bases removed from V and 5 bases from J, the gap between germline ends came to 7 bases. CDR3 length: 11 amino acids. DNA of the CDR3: TGTGCCAGTGCGGGGACCGGGGAGCTGTTTTTT. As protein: CASAGTGELFF.

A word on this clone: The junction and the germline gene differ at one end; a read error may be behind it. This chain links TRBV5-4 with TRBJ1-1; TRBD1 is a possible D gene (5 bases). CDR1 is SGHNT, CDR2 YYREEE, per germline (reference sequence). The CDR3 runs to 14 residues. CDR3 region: CASSLMGLNTEAFF. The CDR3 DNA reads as TGTGCCAGCAGCTTGATGGGGCTGAATACTGAAGCTTTCTTT.

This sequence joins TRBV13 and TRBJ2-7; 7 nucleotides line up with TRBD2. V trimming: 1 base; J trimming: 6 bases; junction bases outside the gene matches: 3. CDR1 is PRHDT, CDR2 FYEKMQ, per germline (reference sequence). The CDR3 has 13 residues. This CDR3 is CASSLVGRREQYF. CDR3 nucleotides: TGTGCCAGCAGCTTAGTCGGGAGGCGCGAGCAGTACTTC. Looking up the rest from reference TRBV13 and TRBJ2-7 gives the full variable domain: AAGVIQSPRHLIKEKRETATLKCYPIPRHDTVYWYQQGPGQDPQFLISFYEKMQSDKGSIPDRFSAQQFSDYHSELNMSSLELGDSALYFCASSLVGRREQYFGPGTRLTVT.

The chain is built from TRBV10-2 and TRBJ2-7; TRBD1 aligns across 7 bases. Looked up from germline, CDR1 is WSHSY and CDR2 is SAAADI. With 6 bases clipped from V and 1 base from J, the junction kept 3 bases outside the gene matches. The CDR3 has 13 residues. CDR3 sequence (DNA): TGCGCCAGCAGGTCGGGACAGTCCTACGAGCAGTACTTC. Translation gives CASRSGQSYEQYF.

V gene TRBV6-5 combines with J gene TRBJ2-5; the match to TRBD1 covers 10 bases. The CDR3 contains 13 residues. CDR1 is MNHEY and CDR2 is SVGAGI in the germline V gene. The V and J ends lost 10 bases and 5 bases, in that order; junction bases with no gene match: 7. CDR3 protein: CATRQGAGETQYF. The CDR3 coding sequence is TGTGCCACTCGACAGGGGGCGGGGGAGACCCAGTACTTC.

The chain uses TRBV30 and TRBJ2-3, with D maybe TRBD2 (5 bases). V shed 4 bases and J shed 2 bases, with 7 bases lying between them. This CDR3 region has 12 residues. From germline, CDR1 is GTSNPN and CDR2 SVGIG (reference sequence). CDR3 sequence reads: CAWNGDTDTQYF. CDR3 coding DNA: TGTGCCTGGAACGGGGACACAGATACGCAGTATTTT. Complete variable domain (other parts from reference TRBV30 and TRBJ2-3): SQTIHQWPATLVQPVGSPLSLECTVEGTSNPNLYWYRQAAGRGLQLLFYSVGIGQISSEVPQNLSASRPQDRQFILSSKKLLLSDSGFYLCAWNGDTDTQYFGPGTRLTVL.

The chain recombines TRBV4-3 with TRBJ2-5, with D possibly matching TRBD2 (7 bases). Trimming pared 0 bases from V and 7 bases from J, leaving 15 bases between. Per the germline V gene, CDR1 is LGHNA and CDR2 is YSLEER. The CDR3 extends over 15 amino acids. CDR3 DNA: TGCGCCAGCAGCCAAGACCCAGGGGAGGGTCTGACCCAGTACTTC. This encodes CASSQDPGEGLTQYF.

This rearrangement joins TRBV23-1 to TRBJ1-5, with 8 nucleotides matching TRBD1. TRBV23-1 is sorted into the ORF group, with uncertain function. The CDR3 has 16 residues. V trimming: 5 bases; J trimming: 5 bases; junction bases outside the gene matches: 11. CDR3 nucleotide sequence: TGCGCCAGCAGTTCCCCCCGACAGGGGAGGCATCAGCCCCAGCATTTT. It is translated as CASSSPRQGRHQPQHF.

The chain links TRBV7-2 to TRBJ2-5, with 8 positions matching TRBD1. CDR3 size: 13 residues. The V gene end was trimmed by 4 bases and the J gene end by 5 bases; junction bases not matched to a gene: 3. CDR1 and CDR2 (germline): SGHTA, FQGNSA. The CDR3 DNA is TGTGCCAGCAGCTACTCAGGGGGCGAGACCCAGTACTTC. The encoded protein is CASSYSGGETQYF.

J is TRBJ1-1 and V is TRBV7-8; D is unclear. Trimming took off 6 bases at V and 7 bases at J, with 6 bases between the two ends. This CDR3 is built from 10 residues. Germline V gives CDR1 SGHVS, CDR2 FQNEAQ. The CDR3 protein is CASSPFEAFF. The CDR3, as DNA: TGTGCCAGCAGTCCCTTTGAAGCTTTCTTT.

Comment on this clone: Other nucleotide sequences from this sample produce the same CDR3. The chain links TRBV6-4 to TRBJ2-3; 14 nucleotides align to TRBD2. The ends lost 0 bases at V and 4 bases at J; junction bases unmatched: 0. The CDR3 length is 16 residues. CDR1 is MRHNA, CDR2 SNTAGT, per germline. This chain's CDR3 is CASSDSGLAGADTQYF. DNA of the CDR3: TGTGCCAGCAGTGACTCGGGACTAGCGGGAGCAGATACGCAGTATTTT.

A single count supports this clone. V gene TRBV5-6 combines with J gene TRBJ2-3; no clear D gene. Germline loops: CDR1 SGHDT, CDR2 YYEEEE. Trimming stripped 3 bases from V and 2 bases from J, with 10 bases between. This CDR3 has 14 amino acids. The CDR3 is CASSSAGFTDTQYF. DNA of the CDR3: TGTGCCAGCAGCTCTGCAGGCTTCACAGATACGCAGTATTTT.